This T cell receptor beta chain comes out of a study of cytomegalovirus exposure and HLA in healthy donors (dated by TCRdb to the late 2010s). About the full investigation: According to an earlier analysis of several hundred of the donors, about 179 million T cells yielded 90 million to 130 million unique TCR beta sequences and approximately 300 Gb of sequence data. Around 300 gigabases of sequencing data and approximately 80 million unique TCR sequences were included in an early release covering over 600 HLA-typed donors. Of the roughly 400 genotyped donors, approximately 81% were placed in the genetic ancestry cluster associated with self-reported Caucasian donors. The aim of the study was to test whether cataloging public T cell receptors could identify signatures of past pathogen exposure. Using immunosequencing, the study profiled T cell repertoires from fewer than 700 subjects and related those repertoires to cytomegalovirus serostatus. Besides the first cohort of about 730 subjects, a separate validation cohort made up of 90 to 150 different subjects was used. To predict cytomegalovirus infection status, the study combined high-throughput TCR immunosequencing, statistical association of individual TCRs with disease status, and machine learning. To study patterns of TCR occurrence, a later analysis re-analyzed previously published TCR beta repertoires from around 660 donors and added high-resolution HLA genotyping. Rather than using new phenotypic data, the later analysis identified candidate immune exposures from TCR beta sequences and from how often those sequences occurred across donors. In an earlier analysis of more than 550 of the donors, high-throughput TCR beta sequencing was used to judge whether each TCR beta V gene segment behaved as functional or pseudogenic. Alongside the repertoire data, information on donor age, sex, ethnicity and CMV serostatus was compiled. A later genetic analysis used genome-wide SNP genotypes for about 60% of the 666 donors, treating that subset as a discovery cohort. All discovery cohort repertoires had been generated on a single sequencing platform. Class I and class II HLA loci were covered by the typing at four-digit resolution. The number of donors typed differed by locus, with about 629-630 for A, B, C, DRB1 and DQB1, 522 for DQA1, 606 for DPA1, and 450 to 480 for DPB1. Four to six DR-DQ haplotypes were handled as single units for association and clustering, since linkage in the cohort was strong. Among a few hundred genotyped donors of the cohort, an average of 235,054 unique TCR beta nucleotide sequences were sequenced per donor, roughly 20% of them non-productive.

Spanning cysteine to phenylalanine, the CDR3 consists of 14 amino acids. Just CDR3 DNA is preserved here, 42 bases in frame from base 1. In total, roughly 670 healthy bone marrow donors made up the cohort. Cohort members were all nominally healthy when sampled, although unrecorded immune exposures were likely present. The donor was CMV seronegative and was included in the group of 352 seronegative cohort members. A peripheral blood sample was provided by each donor, and peripheral blood mononuclear cells were used for TCR beta sequencing. Genomic DNA was extracted from the blood cell samples with the Qiagen DNeasy Blood Extraction Kit. Receptor libraries were prepared by the immunoSEQ multiplex PCR assay. The multiplex PCR relied on a mix of 60 forward primers for TCR Vbeta segments and 13 reverse primers for TCR Jbeta segments. Amplification of the CDR3 region of rearranged TCR beta genes was performed with a multiplex PCR assay on genomic DNA. On the Illumina HiSeq System, the amplified TCR beta libraries were sequenced as 87-base-pair reads. In the source study's methods: A later analysis tallied 70 million to 100 million unique TCR beta chains across the 640 or so repertoires, and about 10 million of those chains were shared by two or more donors. A nearest-neighbor algorithm error-corrected the raw reads and collapsed the reads into unique sequences, merging closely related sequences to remove PCR and sequencing errors. Alignment of CDR3 sequences to IMGT reference sequences was used to assign V, D and J gene segments. Each retained sequence needed at least a six-nucleotide match to both a V gene segment and a J gene segment. Rearrangements were classified as productive when the CDR3 lacked stop codons and remained in frame with V and J, and all other rearrangements were classified as non-productive. Following IMGT convention, CDR3 was defined as the stretch from the second conserved V-encoded cysteine up to the conserved J-encoded phenylalanine. Sequences without an unambiguous match to a single V gene segment were excluded from the earlier analysis of 587 of the donors. In an earlier analysis of approximately 500 of the donors, a V segment was called functional when productive rearrangements were above 56.7%, and segregating when the standard deviation between donors exceeded 5%. A statistical classification framework was built for diagnosing cytomegalovirus status from the catalog of TCR beta chain sequences. In a later analysis, TCR nucleotide sequences were compared against IMGT/GENE-DB human TR gene sequences so that V and J genes could be assigned. In a later analysis, CDR3 sequences and most-parsimonious VDJ recombination scenarios were assigned using the TCRdist pipeline. In a later analysis, each TCR beta chain was defined by its CDR3 amino acid sequence together with its V-gene family, and reads without a unique V-gene family were excluded. To address suspected cross-contamination and a sequencing artifact, a later analysis removed approximately 600 highly shared, low-generation-probability nucleotide sequences. For each public chain, a later analysis derived a clonal expansion index from normalized ranks of inferred template counts within each repertoire. A later analysis computed generation probabilities with a VDJ recombination model fitted to out-of-frame rearrangements, and checked the results against IGoR. In a later analysis, TCR-TCR, TCR-HLA and TCR-CMV co-occurrence was scored with hypergeometric tests, and a repertoire-size bias correction was applied to TCR pairs. In a later analysis, false discovery rates were estimated by permuting HLA or CMV assignments 20 times. In a later analysis, co-occurring TCRs were grouped using DBSCAN, with TCRdist sequence similarity added in when clustering inside HLA-allele-positive subsets. Co-occurrence clustering excluded repertoires with fewer than 30,000 or more than 120,000 public chains, plus five with anomalous nucleotide sharing. Imported from immuneACCESS, the table was reduced by TCRdb to in-frame sequences with V and J called. These copies leave out some clones; in studies compared against another copy, an unresolved V gene accounts for under half, and the cause of the remainder is not known. V, J and clone size reflect that table, while D and trimming were determined from the DNA. The sample records 150,000 to 180,000 clones, 70% to 80% of which are singletons. Roughly 4.2% of the sample is taken by the ten largest.

Notes on this clone: Which antigen it targets is not known. Qualities for individual bases were not recorded, and no much larger clone is one base off.

Study-level results and caveats: The study listed 150 to 200 TCR beta chains as associated with cytomegalovirus. In an earlier analysis of fewer than 700 of the donors, most TCR beta V segments appeared in productive rearrangements about 87% or about 30% of the time, broadly matching IMGT annotations. The authors suggested that the approach could potentially be extended to other disease states and immunological phenotypes. A later analysis found that most CMV-associated TCR beta chains appeared HLA-restricted, with HLA associations seemingly driven largely by CMV exposure. The classifier was reported to diagnose cytomegalovirus status with high specificity and sensitivity in both the original cohort and the validation cohort. A later genetic analysis reported fewer N-insertions in productive TCRs among donors in an Asian-associated ancestry cluster than the approximately 700-donor mean. Most TCR sequences were observed very rarely across donors, whereas some public TCRs were present in many individuals. When HLA alleles, especially DR and DQ, strongly co-occurred, TCR associations were difficult to assign to individual alleles. In vitro tests confirmed that a few of the cytomegalovirus-associated TCR beta chains recognize cytomegalovirus antigens. A later genetic analysis associated a missense DCLRE1C variant with V-gene and J-gene trimming of TCR beta chains, and an independent cohort replicated the association. Presence/absence analyses assumed roughly uniform sequencing depth across donors, an assumption that may not hold. According to a later analysis, parvovirus B19, influenza, CMV and Epstein-Barr virus appeared linked to several top co-occurrence clusters. Because HLA typing was missing for some donors at each locus, association tests included only the typed subset. A cluster of highly shared sequence variants was judged likely to represent a technical artifact of the sequencing pipeline. Specific HLA alleles were associated with 15,000 to 20,000 TCR beta sequences at a false discovery rate of 0.05 in a later analysis. Only TCR beta chains were sequenced in this cohort, and the absence of alpha or paired-chain data limited detectable features. Because counts were too low, fewer than 20 rarely observed V segments, including chromosome 9 orphons, were excluded from the earlier analysis of around 640 of the donors. In a later analysis, HLA-associated TCR beta chains showed more clonal expansion and lower generation probabilities than non-associated chains that were equally common. In a later analysis, TCR association rates were found to vary across HLA loci, with the most associated TCRs seen for DRB1 alleles and the fewest for HLA-C alleles. The only immune exposure information available for the cohort was CMV serostatus. Correlated functional status among segregating V segments might reflect linkage disequilibrium, but an unknown experimental factor could not be ruled out. A further reported finding was that TCR beta sequences accurately predicted the HLA-A and HLA-B alleles for most subjects in the first cohort. Some IMGT-functional V segments, including TRBV6-2 and TRBV6-3, could not be distinguished by the 87-base-pair reads and were therefore excluded.

This clonotype was sampled from a woman aged 40-49 years in good health and CMV-seronegative. Material for sequencing was PBMCs. Recombination linked TRBV21-1 to TRBJ1-5. TRBV21-1 is flagged as a pseudogene. The nucleotide sequence reads as follows: TGTGCCAGCACCTCCCGCGGGGAGGTACAGCCCCAGCATTTT. It specifies CASTSRGEVQPQHF.